The clone carrying this T cell receptor beta chain occurred a few times. The sample originates from a study of T cells in Graves' hyperthyroidism and ophthalmopathy. Trimming removed 5 bases from V and 6 bases from J, with 10 bases in between. CDR3 size: 12 residues. Germline V gene lookup returns CDR1 SEHNR and CDR2 FQNEAQ (reference sequence). Regions amplified from RNA transcripts were the TCR beta CDR3 regions. Primed by the HTBI set, a first-round RT-PCR was run on the TCR CDR3. TCRdb passed the multiplex PCR reads through MiXCR, listing each CDR3 protein once. Counted here are a few hundred thousand distinct CDR3 sequences, 15% to 18% occurring once; the ten biggest clones make up approximately 7%.

Sequencing was done on a sample of blood. The source is a woman in her 30s with Graves' hyperthyroidism. The chain uses TRBV7-9 and TRBJ1-1, with D uncertain. The CDR3 reads CASSPNVAEAFF. The CDR3 DNA sequence: TGTGCCAGCAGCCCAAATGTAGCTGAAGCTTTCTTT.